These T cell receptor beta chains were read from a single sample in a study of blood T cell repertoires in COVID-19. Repertoires were generated with immunoSEQ multiplex PCR, while TCRdb's copy carries only in-frame clones and drops some. The sample has about 130,000 clones, roughly 80% seen once. The sequenced material came from peripheral blood. Receptors originate from a man in his sixties who had recovered from COVID-19. Each CDR3 is given with its conserved first and last residue. The D gene is left open where the match is weak. Size tells how often a clone was seen (once, few, many) or the class of an expanded clone, and some rows leave it out.

d_call clone_size j_call v_call cdr3_aa cdr3_nt
NA NA TRBJ1-4 TRBV5-5 CASSPPETNEKLFF TGTGCCAGCAGCCCCCCCGAGACTAATGAAAAACTGTTTTTT
NA few TRBJ2-4 TRBV5-1 CASSLSGGLRGKNIQYF TGCGCCAGCAGCTTGAGCGGCGGCCTACGGGGCAAAAACATTCAGTACTTC
TRBD1 few TRBJ1-1 TRBV5-1 CASSLRGTDRNTEAFF TGCGCCAGCAGCTTGAGGGGGACAGATCGGAACACTGAAGCTTTCTTT
TRBD1 NA TRBJ2-3 TRBV28 CASSYRGRRTDTQYF TGTGCCAGCAGTTACAGGGGGCGCCGCACAGATACGCAGTATTTT
NA NA TRBJ2-7 TRBV11-2 CASSRLAVASYEQYF TGTGCCAGCAGCAGATTAGCGGTTGCCTCCTACGAGCAGTACTTC
TRBD1 few TRBJ1-1 TRBV19 CASSRGDRVNTEAFF TGTGCCAGTAGTAGGGGCGACAGGGTGAACACTGAAGCTTTCTTT
NA once TRBJ2-7 TRBV21-1 CASGPLAVYEQYF TGTGCCAGCGGCCCGCTAGCGGTCTACGAGCAGTACTTC
TRBD1 NA TRBJ1-1 TRBV4-1 CASSQRVGQGTNTEAFF TGCGCCAGCAGCCAAAGGGTCGGACAGGGGACGAACACTGAAGCTTTCTTT
TRBD1 few TRBJ1-1 TRBV5-6 CASSLRDRDTEAFF TGTGCCAGCAGCCTCCGGGACAGGGACACTGAAGCTTTCTTT
NA NA TRBJ1-2 TRBV7-2 CASSPGAGRNYGYTF TGTGCCAGCAGCCCAGGGGCAGGGCGTAACTATGGCTACACCTTC
NA NA TRBJ2-3 TRBV18 CASSPSAGGSTDTQYF TGTGCCAGCTCACCGTCGGCGGGTGGTAGCACAGATACGCAGTATTTT
TRBD1 NA TRBJ1-5 TRBV5-1 CASSLTGGKGNQPQHF TGCGCCAGCAGCCTAACAGGGGGCAAGGGCAATCAGCCCCAGCATTTT
NA NA TRBJ2-7 TRBV5-6 CASSLAITHSTYEQYF TGTGCCAGCAGCTTGGCCATAACACACAGCACCTACGAGCAGTACTTC
TRBD1 NA TRBJ1-2 TRBV9 CASSDVSDRVNYGYTF TGTGCCAGCAGCGACGTATCGGACAGGGTGAACTATGGCTACACCTTC
NA NA TRBJ1-5 TRBV6-5 CASSPLGEGNQPQHF TGTGCCAGCAGTCCCCTGGGCGAGGGAAATCAGCCCCAGCATTTT
NA NA TRBJ2-1 TRBV29-1 CSGGAQSMGEQFF TGCAGCGGCGGGGCTCAGTCTATGGGGGAGCAGTTCTTC
TRBD1 NA TRBJ1-2 TRBV2 CASWGQGKGYTF TGTGCCAGCTGGGGACAGGGCAAAGGCTACACCTTC
NA NA TRBJ2-1 TRBV5-5 CASSLGDSLGNEQFF TGTGCCAGCAGCTTGGGGGACTCCCTAGGGAATGAGCAGTTCTTC
NA few TRBJ2-1 TRBV29-1 CSVGRGRGWDEQFF TGCAGCGTTGGGAGGGGCCGGGGATGGGATGAGCAGTTCTTC
TRBD2 NA TRBJ2-5 TRBV30 CAWSLGTSDRAETQYF TGTGCCTGGAGTTTAGGGACTAGCGATCGGGCAGAGACCCAGTACTTC
NA NA TRBJ2-2 TRBV2 CASSPNTGELFF TGTGCCAGCAGCCCTAACACCGGGGAGCTGTTTTTT
NA NA TRBJ2-5 TRBV7-2 CASSLGRETQYF TGTGCCAGCAGCTTAGGGAGGGAGACCCAGTACTTC
NA NA TRBJ1-3 TRBV7-2 CASSPRGPFSGNTIYF TGTGCCAGCAGTCCCCGGGGTCCCTTTTCTGGAAACACCATATATTTT
NA NA TRBJ1-2 TRBV7-8 CASSLGRVMNYGYTF TGTGCCAGCAGCTTAGGGCGGGTAATGAACTATGGCTACACCTTC
TRBD1 NA TRBJ2-2 TRBV7-2 CASSLLGQGIHGELFF TGTGCCAGCAGCTTATTAGGACAGGGGATCCACGGGGAGCTGTTTTTT
NA NA TRBJ1-1 TRBV19 CASSSRLDTEAFF TGTGCCAGTAGTTCGCGTTTAGACACTGAAGCTTTCTTT
NA once TRBJ1-1 TRBV30 CAWSVLRAGITEAFF TGTGCCTGGAGTGTATTGCGTGCAGGGATTACTGAAGCTTTCTTT
TRBD1 few TRBJ2-5 TRBV27 CASSSGQDQETQYF TGTGCCAGCAGTTCCGGACAGGACCAAGAGACCCAGTACTTC
NA NA TRBJ2-3 TRBV7-2 CASSLEPSPKQYF TGTGCCAGCAGCTTAGAGCCGAGTCCTAAGCAGTATTTT
TRBD2 NA TRBJ2-7 TRBV7-2 CASSVTSGEFYEQYF TGTGCCAGCAGCGTTACTAGCGGAGAATTCTACGAGCAGTACTTC
NA few TRBJ2-7 TRBV6-2/TRBV6-3 CASSQSSGRGGEQYF TGTGCCAGCAGCCAGTCGTCCGGCAGGGGCGGCGAGCAGTACTTC
NA NA TRBJ2-3 TRBV6-5 CASSYGAVHTDTQYF TGTGCCAGCAGTTACGGGGCGGTTCACACAGATACGCAGTATTTT
NA NA TRBJ1-4 TRBV5-1 CASSFDSDNEKLFF TGCGCCAGCAGCTTCGACAGTGATAATGAAAAACTGTTTTTT
TRBD2 NA TRBJ2-1 TRBV7-8 CASSLGLAGGSEQFF TGTGCCAGCAGCTTAGGCCTAGCGGGGGGCAGTGAGCAGTTCTTC
TRBD2 NA TRBJ2-1 TRBV5-4 CASSLSGGSANEQFF TGTGCCAGCAGCTTGTCAGGCGGGAGCGCCAATGAGCAGTTCTTC
NA NA TRBJ1-3 TRBV4-3 CASSFGVSSGNTIYF TGCGCCAGCAGCTTCGGGGTCTCCTCTGGAAACACCATATATTTT
TRBD2 NA TRBJ2-3 TRBV7-2 CASSLRLAGMDTQYF TGTGCCAGCAGCTTGAGACTAGCGGGGATGGATACGCAGTATTTT
TRBD1 NA TRBJ1-5 TRBV19 CASSSGTGAFLSNQPQHF TGTGCCAGTAGTAGCGGGACAGGGGCCTTCTTGAGCAATCAGCCCCAGCATTTT
NA few TRBJ1-1 TRBV5-6 CASSFLGGKRDTEAFF TGTGCCAGCAGCTTCTTGGGGGGGAAAAGGGACACTGAAGCTTTCTTT
NA NA TRBJ2-3 TRBV4-3 CASSQDFGGWADTQYF TGCGCCAGCAGCCAAGATTTTGGGGGGTGGGCAGATACGCAGTATTTT
TRBD1 NA TRBJ1-1 TRBV29-1 CSVVPIPGTGAGMNTEAFF TGCAGCGTTGTCCCTATCCCCGGGACAGGGGCAGGAATGAACACTGAAGCTTTCTTT
NA NA TRBJ1-4 TRBV9 CASSVEPRSGVELFF TGTGCCAGCAGCGTAGAGCCCAGGTCGGGGGTAGAACTGTTTTTT
NA NA TRBJ1-5 TRBV28 CASSLARGGNQPQHF TGTGCCAGCAGCCTAGCCAGGGGAGGCAATCAGCCCCAGCATTTT
TRBD1 NA TRBJ2-7 TRBV24-1 CATSDSPSGTGVEQYF TGTGCCACCAGTGATTCACCCTCCGGGACAGGGGTCGAACAGTACTTC
TRBD2 NA TRBJ2-1 TRBV30 CAWSVRGGGGNEQFF TGTGCCTGGAGTGTACGTGGCGGGGGGGGTAATGAGCAGTTCTTC
NA NA TRBJ1-2 TRBV3-1/TRBV3-2 CASSPLGGPGYGYTF TGTGCCAGCAGCCCCCTCGGGGGACCCGGGTATGGCTACACCTTC
NA NA TRBJ1-1 TRBV6-5 CASSRTVNTEAFF TGTGCCAGCAGCCGGACAGTGAACACTGAAGCTTTCTTT
NA NA TRBJ2-1 TRBV6-5 CASSIGQNEQFF TGTGCCAGCAGTATCGGACAAAATGAGCAGTTCTTC
NA few TRBJ1-5 TRBV28 CASNSITANQPQHF TGTGCCAGCAACTCTATTACTGCGAATCAGCCCCAGCATTTT
NA NA TRBJ1-4 TRBV3-1/TRBV3-2 CASSQGSGGTEKLFF TGTGCCAGCAGCCAAGGATCCGGGGGGACTGAAAAACTGTTTTTT
NA once TRBJ1-6 TRBV27 CASSLLDGGRAPLHF TGTGCCAGCAGTTTACTGGACGGGGGAAGGGCACCCCTCCACTTT
TRBD1 NA TRBJ2-5 TRBV19 CASSGTGSSLKTQYF TGTGCCAGCAGTGGGACAGGGAGTTCCTTAAAGACCCAGTACTTC
NA NA TRBJ1-1 TRBV30 CAWRRGNTEAFF TGTGCCTGGAGGCGGGGGAACACTGAAGCTTTCTTT
NA once TRBJ1-1 TRBV9 CASSTSTRGGGTEAFF TGTGCCAGCAGCACTTCGACCCGCGGGGGGGGCACTGAAGCTTTCTTT
TRBD1 once TRBJ1-2 TRBV5-1 CASSYGTDSNYGYTF TGCGCCAGCAGCTACGGGACAGATTCTAACTATGGCTACACCTTC